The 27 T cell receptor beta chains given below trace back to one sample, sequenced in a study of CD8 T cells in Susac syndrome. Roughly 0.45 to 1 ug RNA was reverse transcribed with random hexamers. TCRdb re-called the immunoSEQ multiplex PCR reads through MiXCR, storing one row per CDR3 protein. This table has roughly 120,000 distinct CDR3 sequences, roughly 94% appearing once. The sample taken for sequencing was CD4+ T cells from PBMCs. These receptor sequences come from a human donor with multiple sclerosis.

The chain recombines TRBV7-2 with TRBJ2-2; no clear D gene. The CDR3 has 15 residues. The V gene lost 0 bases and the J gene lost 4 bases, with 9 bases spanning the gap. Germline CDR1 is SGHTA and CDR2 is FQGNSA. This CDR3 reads CASSLAGSGTGELFF. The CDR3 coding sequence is TGTGCCAGCAGCTTAGCGGGTTCGGGCACCGGGGAGCTGTTTTTT.

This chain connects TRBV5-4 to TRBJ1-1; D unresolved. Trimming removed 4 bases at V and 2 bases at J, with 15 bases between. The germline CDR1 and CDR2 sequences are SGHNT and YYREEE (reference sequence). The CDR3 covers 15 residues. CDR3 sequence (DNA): TGTGCCAGCAGCCCGGAGGCAGACGCTAACACTGAAGCTTTCTTT. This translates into CASSPEADANTEAFF.

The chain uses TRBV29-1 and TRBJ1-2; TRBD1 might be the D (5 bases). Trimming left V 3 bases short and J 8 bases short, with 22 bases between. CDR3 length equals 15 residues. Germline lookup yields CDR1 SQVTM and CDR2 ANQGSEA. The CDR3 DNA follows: TGCAGCGTTGAGAGGTCGGTCGGGCAGGGTGCCGGCTACACCTTC. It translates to CSVERSVGQGAGYTF.

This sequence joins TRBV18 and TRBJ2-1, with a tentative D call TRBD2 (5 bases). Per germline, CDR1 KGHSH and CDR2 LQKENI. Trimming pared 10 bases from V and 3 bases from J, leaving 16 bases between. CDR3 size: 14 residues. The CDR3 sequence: CATTDPSFYNEQFF. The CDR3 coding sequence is TGTGCCACTACAGACCCTAGCTTCTACAATGAGCAGTTCTTC.

CDR3 DNA: TGTGCCAGCAGCCAACTAGCGGGGGTAACAGATACGCAGTATTTT. It is translated as CASSQLAGVTDTQYF. V gene TRBV5-4 combines with J gene TRBJ2-3; TRBD2 matches 11 bases. Germline CDR1 is SGHNT and CDR2 is YYREEE (reference sequence). The CDR3 covers 15 residues. V lost 4 bases to trimming and J lost 3 bases; unmatched junction nucleotides: 4.

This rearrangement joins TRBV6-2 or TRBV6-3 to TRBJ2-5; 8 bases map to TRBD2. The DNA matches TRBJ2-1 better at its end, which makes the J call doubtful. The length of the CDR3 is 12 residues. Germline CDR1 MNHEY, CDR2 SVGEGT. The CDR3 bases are TGTGCCAGCAGTTACCCCGGGGGGGCCCAGTTCTTC. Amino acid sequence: CASSYPGGAQFF.

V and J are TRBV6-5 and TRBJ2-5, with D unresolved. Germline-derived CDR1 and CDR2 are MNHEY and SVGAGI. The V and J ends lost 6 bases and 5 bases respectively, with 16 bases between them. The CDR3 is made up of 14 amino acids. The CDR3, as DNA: TGTGCCAGCAGCCTCCTTCGGAGCAGGGAGACCCAGTACTTC. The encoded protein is CASSLLRSRETQYF.

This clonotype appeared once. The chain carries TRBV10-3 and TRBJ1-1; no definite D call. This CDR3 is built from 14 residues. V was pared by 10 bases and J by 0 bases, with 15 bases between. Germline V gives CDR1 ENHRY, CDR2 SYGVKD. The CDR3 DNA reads TGTGCCACCAGAGAATTTGACATGAACACTGAAGCTTTCTTT. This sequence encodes CATREFDMNTEAFF.

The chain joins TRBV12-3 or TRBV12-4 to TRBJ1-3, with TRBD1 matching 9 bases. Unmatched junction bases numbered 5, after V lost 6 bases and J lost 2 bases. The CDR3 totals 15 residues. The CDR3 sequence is CASRPGTGPGNTIYF. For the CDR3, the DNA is TGTGCCAGCAGGCCCGGGACAGGGCCTGGAAACACCATATATTTT.

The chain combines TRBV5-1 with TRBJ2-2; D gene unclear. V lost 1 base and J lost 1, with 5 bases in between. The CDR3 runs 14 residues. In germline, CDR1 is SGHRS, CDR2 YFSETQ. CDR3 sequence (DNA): TGCGCCAGCAGCTTGCACAAGAACACCGGGGAGCTGTTTTTT. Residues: CASSLHKNTGELFF.

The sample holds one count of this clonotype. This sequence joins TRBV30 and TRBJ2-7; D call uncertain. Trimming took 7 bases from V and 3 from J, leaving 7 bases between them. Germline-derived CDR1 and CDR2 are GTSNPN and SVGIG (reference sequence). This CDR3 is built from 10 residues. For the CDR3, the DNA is TGTGCCTATCAAAACTACGAGCAGTACTTC. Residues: CAYQNYEQYF.

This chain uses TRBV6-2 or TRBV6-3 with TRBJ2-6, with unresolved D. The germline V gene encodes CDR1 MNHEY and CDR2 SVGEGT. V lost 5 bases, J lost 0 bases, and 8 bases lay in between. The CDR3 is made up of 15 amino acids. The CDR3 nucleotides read TGTGCCAGCAGTGCCCGACGCTCTGGGGCCAACGTCCTGACTTTC. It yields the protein CASSARRSGANVLTF.

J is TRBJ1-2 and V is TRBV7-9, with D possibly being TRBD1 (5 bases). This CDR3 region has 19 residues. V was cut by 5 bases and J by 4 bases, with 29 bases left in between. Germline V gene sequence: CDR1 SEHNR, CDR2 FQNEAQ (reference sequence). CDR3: CASSPGGGSWDSRTYGYTF. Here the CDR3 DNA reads TGTGCCAGCAGCCCCGGTGGGGGTTCTTGGGACTCCAGGACCTATGGCTACACCTTC.

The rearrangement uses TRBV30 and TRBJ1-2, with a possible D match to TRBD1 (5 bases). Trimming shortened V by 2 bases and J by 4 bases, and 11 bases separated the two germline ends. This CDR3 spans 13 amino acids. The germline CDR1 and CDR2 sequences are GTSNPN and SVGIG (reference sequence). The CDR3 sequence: CAWSRQGTYGYTF. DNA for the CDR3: TGTGCCTGGAGTCGGCAGGGAACCTATGGCTACACCTTC.

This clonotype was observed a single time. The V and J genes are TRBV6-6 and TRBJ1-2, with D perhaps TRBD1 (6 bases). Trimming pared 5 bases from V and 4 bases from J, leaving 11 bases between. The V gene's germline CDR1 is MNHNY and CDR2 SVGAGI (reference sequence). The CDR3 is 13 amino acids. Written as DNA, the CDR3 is TGTGCCAGCAGTACCGGACAGAGCTATGGCTACACCTTC. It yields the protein CASSTGQSYGYTF.

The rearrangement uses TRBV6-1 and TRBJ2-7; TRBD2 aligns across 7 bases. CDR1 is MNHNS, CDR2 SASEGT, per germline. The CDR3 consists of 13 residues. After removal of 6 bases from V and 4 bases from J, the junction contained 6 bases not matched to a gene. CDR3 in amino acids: CASRQLGGYEQYF. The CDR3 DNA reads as TGTGCCAGCAGACAACTGGGGGGGTACGAGCAGTACTTC.

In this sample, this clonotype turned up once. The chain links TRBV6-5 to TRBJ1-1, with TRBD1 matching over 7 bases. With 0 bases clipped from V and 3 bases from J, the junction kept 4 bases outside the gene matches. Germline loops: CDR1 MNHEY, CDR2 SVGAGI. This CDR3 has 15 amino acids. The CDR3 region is CASSYSTTGDTEAFF. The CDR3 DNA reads TGTGCCAGCAGTTACTCAACTACAGGGGACACTGAAGCTTTCTTT.

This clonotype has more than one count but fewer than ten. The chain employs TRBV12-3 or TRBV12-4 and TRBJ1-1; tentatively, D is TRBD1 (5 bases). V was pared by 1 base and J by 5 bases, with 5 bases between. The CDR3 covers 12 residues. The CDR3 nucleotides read TGTGCCAGCAGTTTAGAGGGGACTGAAGCTTTCTTT. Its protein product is CASSLEGTEAFF.

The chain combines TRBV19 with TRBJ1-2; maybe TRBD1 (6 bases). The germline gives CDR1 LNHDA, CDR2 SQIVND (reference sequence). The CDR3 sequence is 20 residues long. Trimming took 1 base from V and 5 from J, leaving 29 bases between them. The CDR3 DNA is TGTGCCAGTAGTATAGCGAAGAAGGGGGAGAGGGACCCCCGGCGATATGGCTACACCTTC. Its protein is CASSIAKKGERDPRRYGYTF.

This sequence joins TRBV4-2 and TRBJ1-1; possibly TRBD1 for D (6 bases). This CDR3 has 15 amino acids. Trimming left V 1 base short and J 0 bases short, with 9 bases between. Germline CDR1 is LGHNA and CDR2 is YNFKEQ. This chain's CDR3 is CASSQGRQVNTEAFF. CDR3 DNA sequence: TGTGCCAGCAGCCAAGGTCGACAGGTGAACACTGAAGCTTTCTTT.

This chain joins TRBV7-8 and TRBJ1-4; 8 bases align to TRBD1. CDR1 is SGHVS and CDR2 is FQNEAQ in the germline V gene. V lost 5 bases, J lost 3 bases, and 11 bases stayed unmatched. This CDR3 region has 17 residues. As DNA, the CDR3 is TGTGCCAGCAGCGCTCGACAGGGGCCTTTGGCTAATGAAAAACTGTTTTTT. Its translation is CASSARQGPLANEKLFF.

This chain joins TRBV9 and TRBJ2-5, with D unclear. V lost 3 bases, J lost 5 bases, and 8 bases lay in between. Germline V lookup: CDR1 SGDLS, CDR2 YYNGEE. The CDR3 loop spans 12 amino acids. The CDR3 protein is CASSGVRETQYF. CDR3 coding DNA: TGTGCCAGCAGCGGGGTCCGGGAGACCCAGTACTTC.

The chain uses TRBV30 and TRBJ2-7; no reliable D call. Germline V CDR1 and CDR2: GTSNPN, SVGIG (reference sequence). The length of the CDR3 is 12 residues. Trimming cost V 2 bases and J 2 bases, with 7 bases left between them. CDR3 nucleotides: TGTGCCTGGAGTCCCCAGCCCTACGAGCAGTACTTC. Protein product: CAWSPQPYEQYF.

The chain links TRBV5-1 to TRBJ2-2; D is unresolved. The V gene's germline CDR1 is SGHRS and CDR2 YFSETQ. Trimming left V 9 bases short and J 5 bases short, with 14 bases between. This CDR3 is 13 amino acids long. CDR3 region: CATNEVGTGELFF. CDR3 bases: TGCGCCACCAACGAGGTGGGGACCGGGGAGCTGTTTTTT.

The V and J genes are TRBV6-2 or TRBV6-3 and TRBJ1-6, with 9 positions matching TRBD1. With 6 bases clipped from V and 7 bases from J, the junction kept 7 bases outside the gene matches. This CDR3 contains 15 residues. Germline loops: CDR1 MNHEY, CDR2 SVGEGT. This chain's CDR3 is CASSIRTGENSPLHF. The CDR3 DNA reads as TGTGCCAGCAGCATAAGGACAGGGGAGAATTCACCCCTCCACTTT.

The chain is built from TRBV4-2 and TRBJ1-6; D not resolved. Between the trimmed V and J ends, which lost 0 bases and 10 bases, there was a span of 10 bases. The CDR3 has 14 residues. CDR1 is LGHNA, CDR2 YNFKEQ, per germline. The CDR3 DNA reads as TGTGCCAGCAGCCAAGAAGAGGCGCGGTCACCCCTCCACTTT. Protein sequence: CASSQEEARSPLHF.

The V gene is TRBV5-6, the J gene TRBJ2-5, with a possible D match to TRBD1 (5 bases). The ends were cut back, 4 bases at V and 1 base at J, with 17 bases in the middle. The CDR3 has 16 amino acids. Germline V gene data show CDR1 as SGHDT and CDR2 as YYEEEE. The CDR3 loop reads CASSPGRRAAQETQYF. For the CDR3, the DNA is TGTGCCAGCAGCCCCGGCCGCAGGGCAGCCCAAGAGACCCAGTACTTC.